This entry lists 19 T cell receptor beta chains sequenced from one sample in a study of blood T cell repertoires in COVID-19. This table comes from immunoSEQ multiplex PCR, and its TCRdb copy is limited to in-frame clones, with some not included. The sample lists about 24,000 clones; around three quarters were seen once. The sequenced material came from peripheral blood. The receptors were sampled from a woman aged 80 or over with acute or convalescent COVID-19.

The chain is built from TRBV20-1 and TRBJ2-2, with 7 positions matching TRBD2. The CDR3 covers 14 residues. Germline assignment: CDR1 DFQATT and CDR2 SNEGSKA (reference sequence). The V and J ends lost 3 bases and 5 bases, in that order; junction bases with no gene match: 6. CDR3: CSASTSVGTGELFF. In DNA form, the CDR3 reads TGCAGTGCTAGTACTAGCGTAGGGACCGGGGAGCTGTTTTTT.

The J gene is TRBJ2-2, the V gene TRBV6-5; D is perhaps TRBD2 (5 bases). Germline V gene lookup returns CDR1 MNHEY and CDR2 SVGAGI. V lost 0 bases, J lost 1 base, and 9 bases lay in between. The CDR3 has 16 amino acids. The CDR3 is CASSYSRAGNTGELFF. The CDR3, as DNA: TGTGCCAGCAGTTACTCGAGGGCAGGGAACACCGGGGAGCTGTTTTTT.

V and J are TRBV18 and TRBJ1-4, with D tentatively TRBD1 (6 bases). CDR1 and CDR2 (germline): KGHSH, LQKENI. The CDR3 consists of 15 residues. Trimming removed 6 bases from V and 3 bases from J, with 14 bases in between. The CDR3 region is CASSLGQQANEKLFF. The CDR3 nucleotides are TGTGCCAGCTCCCTCGGACAGCAAGCTAATGAAAAACTGTTTTTT. Using reference TRBV18 and TRBJ1-4 for the parts outside the CDR3, the full variable domain is NAGVMQNPRHLVRRRGQEARLRCSPMKGHSHVYWYRQLPEEGLKFMVYLQKENIIDESGMPKERFSAEFPKEGPSILRIQQVVRGDSAAYFCASSLGQQANEKLFFGSGTQLSVL.

There are a few counts of this clone. The chain couples TRBV20-1 to TRBJ1-1; D is unresolved. The CDR3 consists of 11 residues. Per the germline V gene, CDR1 is DFQATT and CDR2 is SNEGSKA (reference sequence). Here the CDR3 DNA reads TGCAGCTACAGAACCAACACTGAAGCTTTCTTT. Its translation: CSYRTNTEAFF.

This clone was seen only a few times. DNA of the CDR3: TGTGCCAGCAGCCACATAGCGGGAGGGCCCGGCACAGATACGCAGTATTTT. This codes for CASSHIAGGPGTDTQYF. The rearrangement uses TRBV3-1 (or the pseudogene TRBV3-2) and TRBJ2-3; 11 nucleotides match TRBD2. With V trimmed by 3 bases and J by 1 base, 6 bases remained unmatched. The CDR3 is made up of 17 amino acids. The germline CDR1 and CDR2 sequences are LGHDT and YNNKEL (reference sequence).

The chain links TRBV5-4 to TRBJ2-7; D is unclear. The germline V gene encodes CDR1 SGHNT and CDR2 YYREEE (reference sequence). The CDR3 contains 14 residues. Trimming pared 3 bases from V and 6 bases from J, leaving 16 bases between. The CDR3 sequence is CASSWWQNPGEQYF. CDR3 sequence (DNA): TGTGCCAGCAGCTGGTGGCAAAATCCGGGCGAGCAGTACTTC.

The J gene is TRBJ2-7, the V gene TRBV3-1 (or the pseudogene TRBV3-2); D is uncertain. Germline assignment: CDR1 LGHDT and CDR2 YNNKEL (reference sequence). The CDR3 extends over 12 amino acids. Trimming took 0 bases from V and 4 from J, leaving 4 bases between them. In DNA form, the CDR3 reads TGTGCCAGCAGCCAAGATCCATACGAGCAGTACTTC. Translation gives CASSQDPYEQYF.

The chain couples TRBV7-2 to TRBJ1-1, with D perhaps matching TRBD1 (5 bases). The V end lost 1 base, the J end lost 4 bases, and 13 bases lay between the germline ends. Germline V gene lookup returns CDR1 SGHTA and CDR2 FQGNSA. The CDR3 has 15 amino acids. For the CDR3, the DNA is TGTGCCAGCAGCTTAGTTGGAGGGGTGGGCACTGAAGCTTTCTTT. Amino acid sequence: CASSLVGGVGTEAFF.

The chain combines TRBV5-1 with TRBJ2-5; maybe TRBD1 (6 bases). This CDR3 is 15 amino acids long. Trimming took off 4 bases at V and 1 base at J, with 14 bases between the two ends. In germline, CDR1 is SGHRS, CDR2 YFSETQ. CDR3 coding DNA: TGCGCCAGCAGCCTACAGGGCGGCTTCCAAGAGACCCAGTACTTC. Translating it yields CASSLQGGFQETQYF.

This clone was seen just once. The gene calls are TRBV5-1 and TRBJ2-7, with a weak D call TRBD2 (5 bases). This CDR3 has 13 amino acids. The germline V gene has CDR1 SGHRS and CDR2 YFSETQ. V was pared by 5 bases and J by 2 bases, with 11 bases between. The CDR3 DNA follows: TGCGCCAGCAGGGTACTAGGAGCCTACGAGCAGTACTTC. It codes for CASRVLGAYEQYF.

This chain uses TRBV6-6 with TRBJ2-1, with 7 nucleotides matching TRBD2. This CDR3 spans 15 amino acids. V shed 1 base, J shed 2 bases, and the junction held 2 bases outside the gene matches. Germline CDR1 and CDR2: MNHNY and SVGAGI (reference sequence). The CDR3, as DNA: TGTGCCAGCAGTTACTACGCGGGGGCCTACAATGAGCAGTTCTTC. Translation: CASSYYAGAYNEQFF.

The rearrangement links TRBV3-1 (or the pseudogene TRBV3-2) to TRBJ2-1, with D perhaps TRBD1 (5 bases). The CDR3 sequence is 15 residues long. The germline V gene encodes CDR1 LGHDT and CDR2 YNNKEL (reference sequence). V lost 0 bases to trimming and J lost 9 bases, with 15 bases between them. The CDR3 DNA reads as TGTGCCAGCAGCCAAGAGATGGTGGGTACAGGTGAGCAGTTCTTC. It is translated as CASSQEMVGTGEQFF.

This clone is judged large. The chain carries TRBV24-1 and TRBJ2-2; 7 nucleotides agree with TRBD1. The V and J ends lost 5 bases and 3 bases, in that order; junction bases with no gene match: 8. The germline CDR1 and CDR2 sequences are KGHDR and SFDVKD. This CDR3 spans 16 amino acids. CDR3 region: CATSGYSTGYTGELFF. Here the CDR3 DNA reads TGTGCCACCAGTGGTTACTCGACAGGGTACACCGGGGAGCTGTTTTTT.

Regarding this clone: Other DNA variants within this sample encode the same CDR3. The CDR3 loop reads CASSSSGSSYNEQFF. DNA for the CDR3: TGCGCCAGCAGCTCCAGCGGGAGCTCCTACAATGAGCAGTTCTTC. The rearrangement uses TRBV5-1 and TRBJ2-1; 8 bases map to TRBD2. CDR3 size: 15 residues. With 3 bases clipped from V and 0 bases from J, the junction kept 2 bases outside the gene matches. Germline V gene lookup returns CDR1 SGHRS and CDR2 YFSETQ.

The chain is built from TRBV5-1 and TRBJ1-1; D unresolved. The germline V and J ends were trimmed by 0 bases and 1 base, with 7 bases remaining between them. This CDR3 is 14 amino acids long. Germline V lookup: CDR1 SGHRS, CDR2 YFSETQ. CDR3 in DNA: TGCGCCAGCAGCTTGGGGCACACGAACACTGAAGCTTTCTTT. Translated: CASSLGHTNTEAFF.

The rearrangement joins TRBV18 to TRBJ2-5; TRBD1 agrees at 10 bases. This CDR3 spans 15 amino acids. Germline V gives CDR1 KGHSH, CDR2 LQKENI. The trim removed 3 bases at V and 5 bases at J, leaving 6 bases unmatched. This chain's CDR3 is CASSPSDRGSETQYF. The CDR3 nucleotides read TGTGCCAGCTCACCTTCGGACAGGGGGTCGGAGACCCAGTACTTC.

This chain uses TRBV6-5 with TRBJ2-2, with TRBD1 matching over 8 bases. With V trimmed by 6 bases and J by 5 bases, 5 bases remained unmatched. The CDR3 spans 14 residues. CDR1 and CDR2 from the germline V gene are MNHEY and SVGAGI. The CDR3 spells CASRRTGRTGELFF. The CDR3 coding sequence is TGTGCCAGCAGAAGGACAGGGCGAACCGGGGAGCTGTTTTTT.

This clone was observed a few times. This chain joins TRBV7-3 and TRBJ2-3; 7 bases agree with TRBD2. Germline V gene lookup returns CDR1 SGHTA and CDR2 FQGTGA. V gave up 5 bases and J gave up 3 bases; unmatched junction bases: 5. The CDR3 spans 14 residues. Here the CDR3 DNA reads TGTGCCAGCAGCCAGGGACTACAAACAGATACGCAGTATTTT. Translating gives CASSQGLQTDTQYF.

The chain links TRBV7-6 to TRBJ2-1; tentative D call: TRBD2 (7 bases). The CDR3 sequence is 16 residues long. Germline-derived CDR1 and CDR2 are SGHVS and FNYEAQ. Trimming left V 8 bases short and J 0 bases short, with 17 bases between. The CDR3 here is CASSRGAGSSYNEQFF. As DNA, the CDR3 is TGTGCCAGCTCCCGGGGGGCGGGGAGCTCCTACAATGAGCAGTTCTTC.